This T cell receptor beta chain is drawn from a study of blood T cells in healthy people across ages. Study-level results: Long-lived donors had more naive CD4+ cells and higher diversity than aged donors.

The use of a sample-barcoded 5' primer and a J-beta primer mix characterized a second PCR of about 7 to 12 cycles. From the 5' RACE reads, TCRdb called clonotypes with MiXCR, one entry per CDR3 protein. The profile shows approximately 960,000 distinct CDR3 sequences, 25% to 30% of them singletons. V lost 5 bases to trimming and J lost 7 bases, with 14 bases between them. The CDR3 length is 13 residues. Germline CDR1 is SGHAT and CDR2 is FQDESV (reference sequence). With respect to this clonotype: The antigen is unknown.

These same records also appear under a second study, on T cells of mothers and their children. That study reports: Material was donated by three healthy Caucasian mothers and their six children.

The chain is built from TRBV11-1 and TRBJ1-2; D gene ambiguous. The sequencing input was blood. This TCR was recovered from a woman aged 40-49 years in good health. CDR3 DNA: TGTGCCAGCAGCCCGGGCGAAAGAGGTGGCTACACCTTC. This encodes CASSPGERGGYTF.